A single sample gave rise to the 32 T cell receptor beta chains below, sequenced in a study of blood T cells in healthy people across ages. Together with a sample-barcoded 5' primer, a J-beta primer mix was included in a second PCR lasting about 6 to 11 cycles. TCRdb reanalysed the 5' RACE reads using MiXCR and keeps one entry per CDR3 protein. The table lists more than 1,400,000 distinct CDR3 sequences, around 42% of them singletons, with around 8% in the top ten. Sequenced: blood. These receptor sequences come from a woman younger than 35 in good health.

The chain links TRBV29-1 to TRBJ1-4; D call uncertain. CDR1 SQVTM and CDR2 ANQGSEA come from the germline V gene. Trimming stripped 7 bases from V and 6 bases from J, with 9 bases between. The CDR3 is 11 amino acids. CDR3 DNA sequence: TGCAGCGGTGGCGGGGATGAAAAACTGTTTTTT. Translation: CSGGGDEKLFF.

The V gene is TRBV20-1, the J gene TRBJ1-2; D is unclear. CDR3 size: 10 residues. Germline lookup yields CDR1 DFQATT and CDR2 SNEGSKA (reference sequence). The CDR3 nucleotides are TGCAGCGCTGAGACCTATGGCTACACCTTC. It encodes CSAETYGYTF.

This chain connects TRBV20-1 to TRBJ2-3; D perhaps matches TRBD1 (5 bases). The ends were cut back, 7 bases at V and 6 bases at J, with 11 bases in the middle. The CDR3 totals 11 residues. In germline, CDR1 is DFQATT, CDR2 SNEGSKA (reference sequence). The CDR3 bases are TGCAGTGTACCTGGGGCCGATACGCAGTATTTT. Encoded protein: CSVPGADTQYF.

The genes are TRBV6-1 and TRBJ2-1, with TRBD2 identical over 9 bases. Germline CDR1 MNHNS, CDR2 SASEGT. This CDR3 is 21 amino acids long. Unmatched junction bases numbered 18, after V lost 2 bases and J lost 1 base. CDR3: CASSEWSLAGEFRGSYNEQFF. As DNA, the CDR3 is TGTGCCAGCAGTGAATGGAGTTTAGCGGGAGAGTTCAGGGGATCCTACAATGAGCAGTTCTTC.

The chain has TRBV6-4 and TRBJ1-6; D may be TRBD1 (5 bases). Germline V gene lookup returns CDR1 MRHNA and CDR2 SNTAGT. Trimming shortened V by 0 bases and J by 5 bases, and 8 bases separated the two germline ends. The CDR3 extends over 15 amino acids. The CDR3 protein is CASSDSGRDNSPLHF. CDR3 nucleotides: TGTGCCAGCAGTGACTCGGGCAGGGATAATTCACCCCTCCACTTT.

The J gene is TRBJ2-5, the V gene TRBV18, with a weak D call TRBD2 (6 bases). The CDR3 is 13 amino acids. Germline CDR1 is KGHSH and CDR2 is LQKENI. The V gene lost 5 bases and the J gene lost 3 bases, with 10 bases spanning the gap. The chain's CDR3 is CASSSGLKETQYF. The CDR3 DNA follows: TGTGCCAGCTCATCGGGACTGAAAGAGACCCAGTACTTC.

This chain uses TRBV5-6 with TRBJ2-5, with 11 bases aligning to TRBD2. V gave up 4 bases and J gave up 11 bases; unmatched junction bases: 16. Germline assignment: CDR1 SGHDT and CDR2 YYEEEE. CDR3 length: 16 amino acids. The CDR3 reads CASSAFETSGAAEQYF. CDR3 in DNA: TGTGCCAGCAGCGCATTCGAGACTAGCGGGGCGGCGGAGCAGTACTTC.

J is TRBJ1-4 and V is TRBV20-1; TRBD1 aligns across 7 bases. The trim removed 3 bases at V and 8 bases at J, leaving 12 bases unmatched. CDR3 length: 15 amino acids. CDR1 and CDR2 from the germline V gene are DFQATT and SNEGSKA (reference sequence). CDR3 nucleotides: TGCAGTGCTAGGCCGGAGGGGAGGGGGCTAGAAAAACTGTTTTTT. This codes for CSARPEGRGLEKLFF.

The gene calls are TRBV4-2 and TRBJ2-3, with a tentative D call TRBD2 (5 bases). CDR3 length: 15 amino acids. Germline values: CDR1 LGHNA, CDR2 YNFKEQ. V dropped 0 bases and J dropped 2 bases, with 9 bases sitting between them. CDR3 in amino acids: CASSQEARDTDTQYF. CDR3 coding DNA: TGTGCCAGCAGCCAAGAAGCCCGGGACACAGATACGCAGTATTTT.

This clonotype showed up just a few times. V gene TRBV28 combines with J gene TRBJ2-1; weak D call: TRBD2 (6 bases). The CDR3 has 15 residues. V was pared by 6 bases and J by 4 bases, with 16 bases between. Germline V gene lookup returns CDR1 MDHEN and CDR2 SYDVKM. Here the CDR3 reads CASSLPRGRYNEQFF. DNA for the CDR3: TGTGCCAGCAGCCTACCCCGGGGGAGATACAATGAGCAGTTCTTC. Filled out from reference TRBV28 and TRBJ2-1, the complete variable domain reads DVKVTQSSRYLVKRTGEKVFLECVQDMDHENMFWYRQDPGLGLRLIYFSYDVKMKEKGDIPEGYSVSREKKERFSLILESASTNQTSMYLCASSLPRGRYNEQFFGPGTRLTVL.

The rearrangement links TRBV20-1 to TRBJ2-7, with D hard to call. CDR1 and CDR2 (germline): DFQATT, SNEGSKA (reference sequence). The CDR3 is 16 amino acids. The V end was cut by 1 base, the J end by 0 bases, with 16 bases between. The CDR3, as DNA: TGCAGTGCTAGAGGCGTTCCCTGGGAAAGCTCCTACGAGCAGTACTTC. Encoded protein: CSARGVPWESSYEQYF.

This clonotype has more than one count but fewer than ten. This sequence joins TRBV5-1 and TRBJ2-7; possible D gene TRBD2, 6 bases. This CDR3 spans 17 amino acids. V was trimmed by 0 bases and J by 2 bases, leaving 18 bases between them. Germline V lookup: CDR1 SGHRS, CDR2 YFSETQ. Here the CDR3 DNA reads TGCGCCAGCAGCTTGGTCGGTTGGGGGGACTCTACCTACGAGCAGTACTTC. Translating gives CASSLVGWGDSTYEQYF.

The genes are TRBV7-3 and TRBJ2-3; D uncertain. Per germline, CDR1 SGHTA and CDR2 FQGTGA. This CDR3 is built from 12 residues. Trimming took 5 bases from V and 8 from J, leaving 11 bases between them. The CDR3 coding sequence is TGTGCCAGCAGCCCTGGCACGAGTACGCAGTATTTT. Translation gives CASSPGTSTQYF.

The V gene is TRBV2, the J gene TRBJ1-1, with 7 bases identical to TRBD1. The CDR3 is 12 amino acids. The germline CDR1 and CDR2 sequences are SNHLY and FYNNEI. Trimming at V came to 7 bases and at J to 11 bases, leaving 10 bases not matched to a gene. The CDR3 here is CASTGQVMWAFF. In DNA, the CDR3 is TGTGCCAGCACCGGACAGGTCATGTGGGCTTTCTTT.

The rearrangement links TRBV12-3 or TRBV12-4 to TRBJ1-3; D remains ambiguous. This CDR3 is 13 amino acids long. V lost 5 bases and J 2 bases, leaving 7 bases between the germline ends. The CDR3 sequence: CASSPQTGNTIYF. In DNA form, the CDR3 reads TGTGCCAGCAGTCCGCAAACTGGAAACACCATATATTTT.

This chain connects TRBV3-1 to TRBJ1-2, with D uncertain. The CDR3 has 13 amino acids. V lost 0 bases and J lost 6, with 8 bases in between. Germline V gene sequence: CDR1 LGHDT, CDR2 YNNKEL (reference sequence). CDR3 sequence (DNA): TGTGCCAGCAGCCAAGAGGTCGGGAATGGCTACACCTTC. This sequence encodes CASSQEVGNGYTF.

The chain combines TRBV28 with TRBJ2-7; D may be TRBD2 (5 bases). V gave up 6 bases and J gave up 0 bases, with 15 bases separating them. This CDR3 is 15 amino acids long. CDR1 is MDHEN and CDR2 is SYDVKM in the germline V gene. The CDR3 is CASSPPGISSYEQYF. In DNA form, the CDR3 reads TGTGCCAGCAGCCCTCCGGGAATAAGCTCCTACGAGCAGTACTTC.

This rearrangement joins TRBV7-9 to TRBJ1-1; D is unresolved. The V gene lost 5 bases and the J gene lost 6 bases, with 13 bases spanning the gap. Per the germline V gene, CDR1 is SEHNR and CDR2 is FQNEAQ (reference sequence). The CDR3 spans 13 residues. Here the CDR3 DNA reads TGTGCCAGCAGCCCGACCCTGGGAGCTGAAGCTTTCTTT. Amino acids: CASSPTLGAEAFF.

This clonotype was counted between two and nine times. This chain links TRBV2 with TRBJ2-3; the match to TRBD2 covers 10 bases. Unmatched junction bases numbered 9, after V lost 6 bases and J lost 6 bases. CDR3 length equals 15 residues. Germline loops: CDR1 SNHLY, CDR2 FYNNEI. The CDR3 coding sequence is TGTGCCAGCAGCGAGCGGGGGGGCCGATTTGATACGCAGTATTTT. Protein product: CASSERGGRFDTQYF.

In regard to this clonotype: Without the conserved terminal phenylalanine or tryptophan, this CDR3 likely stems from a read error. The V and J genes are TRBV3-1 and TRBJ2-6; D unresolved. Trimming took 1 base from V and 1 from J, leaving 5 bases between them. The CDR3 runs to 15 residues. Looked up from germline, CDR1 is LGHDT and CDR2 is YNNKEL (reference sequence). The CDR3 sequence: CASSQGWSGANVLTL. The CDR3 coding sequence is TGTGCCAGCAGCCAAGGCTGGTCTGGGGCCAACGTCCTGACTTTA.

The rearrangement links TRBV12-5 to TRBJ2-3; D might be TRBD1 or TRBD2, each matching 5 bases. This CDR3 spans 13 amino acids. The V gene's germline CDR1 is LGHNT and CDR2 FRNRAP. V dropped 5 bases and J dropped 5 bases, with 11 bases sitting between them. DNA for the CDR3: TGTGCTAGTGGTCTGGGACGAGGAGATACGCAGTATTTT. Encoded protein: CASGLGRGDTQYF.

This clonotype was recorded at least ten times. J is TRBJ2-3 and V is TRBV2; 7 nucleotides agree with TRBD2. Looked up from germline, CDR1 is SNHLY and CDR2 is FYNNEI. Trimming at V came to 3 bases and at J to 1 base, leaving 1 base not matched to a gene. The CDR3 is made up of 14 amino acids. The CDR3 protein is CASSEGGGTDTQYF. The CDR3, as DNA: TGTGCCAGCAGTGAGGGAGGGGGCACAGATACGCAGTATTTT.

A word on this clonotype: The junction departs from germline at one end; a sequencing error may be responsible. The rearrangement joins TRBV7-2 to TRBJ2-3; 8 nucleotides line up with TRBD2. The CDR3 length is 14 residues. The germline gives CDR1 SGHTA, CDR2 FQGNSA. Here the CDR3 DNA reads TGTGCCAGCAGCTTGGGCCGGGAGGGGGATACGCGGTATTTT. This encodes CASSLGREGDTRYF. Drawing the rest from reference TRBV7-2 and TRBJ2-3, the complete variable domain is GAGVSQSPSNKVTEKGKDVELRCDPISGHTALYWYRQSLGQGLEFLIYFQGNSAPDKSGLPSDRFSAERTGGSVSTLTIQRTQQEDSAVYLCASSLGREGDTRYFGPGTRLTVL.

The table lists this clonotype with a few counts. J is TRBJ2-5 and V is TRBV5-1; D unresolved. Germline V gives CDR1 SGHRS, CDR2 YFSETQ. The CDR3 length is 15 residues. V was clipped by 0 bases and J by 1 base, with 10 bases between them. CDR3 amino acids: CASSLAAKPQETQYF. Written as DNA, the CDR3 is TGCGCCAGCAGCTTGGCGGCAAAACCCCAAGAGACCCAGTACTTC.

This rearrangement joins TRBV24-1 to TRBJ2-2; D gene uncertain. The CDR3 totals 14 residues. CDR1 is KGHDR, CDR2 SFDVKD, per germline. V lost 5 bases and J 0 bases, leaving 6 bases between the germline ends. The chain's CDR3 is CATSGEANTGELFF. CDR3 DNA sequence: TGTGCCACCAGTGGCGAGGCGAACACCGGGGAGCTGTTTTTT.

V is TRBV5-6 and J is TRBJ1-5; D may be TRBD1 (6 bases). CDR3 length: 15 residues. Germline V lookup: CDR1 SGHDT, CDR2 YYEEEE. V lost 6 bases and J 1 base, leaving 14 bases between the germline ends. Here the CDR3 reads CASTGGPQSNQPQHF. DNA for the CDR3: TGTGCCAGCACCGGGGGCCCCCAAAGCAATCAGCCCCAGCATTTT. The full variable domain, its missing parts supplied by reference TRBV5-6 and TRBJ1-5, is DAGVTQSPTHLIKTRGQQVTLRCSPKSGHDTVSWYQQALGQGPQFIFQYYEEEERQRGNFPDRFSGHQFPNYSSELNVNALLLGDSALYLCASTGGPQSNQPQHFGDGTRLSIL.

The genes are TRBV10-3 and TRBJ1-1; 7 bases are shared with TRBD1. With 7 bases clipped from V and 4 bases from J, the junction kept 15 bases outside the gene matches. CDR1 and CDR2 from the germline V gene are ENHRY and SYGVKD. This CDR3 spans 16 amino acids. The CDR3 spells CAITRTFDRAGTEAFF. Here the CDR3 DNA reads TGTGCCATCACGAGGACTTTCGACAGGGCGGGCACTGAAGCTTTCTTT.

The chain recombines TRBV3-1 with TRBJ2-7; D gene unclear. The V gene's germline CDR1 is LGHDT and CDR2 YNNKEL (reference sequence). With 0 bases removed from V and 4 bases from J, the gap between germline ends came to 4 bases. The CDR3 is 12 amino acids. CDR3 protein: CASSQDMYEQYF. CDR3 sequence (DNA): TGTGCCAGCAGCCAAGATATGTACGAGCAGTACTTC.

Notes on this clonotype: The junction departs from the called germline gene at one end, perhaps through a read error. V is TRBV18 and J is TRBJ2-5; 10 bases map to TRBD2. CDR1 and CDR2 from the germline V gene are KGHSH and LQKENI. This CDR3 is 14 amino acids long. The CDR3 DNA reads TGTGCCAGCTCTCCACTAGCGGGGTCAAATGAGCAGTACTTC. Translation: CASSPLAGSNEQYF.

The genes are TRBV4-1 and TRBJ2-1, with D maybe TRBD1 (6 bases). The CDR3 is 22 amino acids. Trimming took off 2 bases at V and 0 bases at J, with 29 bases between the two ends. Germline values: CDR1 MGHRA, CDR2 YSYEKL. CDR3 nucleotides: TGCGCCAGCAGCCAACCTCAGGGGCTACGGGACACCCGAACGAGCTCCTACAATGAGCAGTTCTTC. Translated, it gives CASSQPQGLRDTRTSSYNEQFF.

The chain is built from TRBV30 and TRBJ1-2; no clear D. Trimming took off 1 base at V and 0 bases at J, with 12 bases between the two ends. This CDR3 spans 15 amino acids. CDR1 and CDR2 from the germline V gene are GTSNPN and SVGIG (reference sequence). For the CDR3, the DNA is TGTGCCTGGAGTGGGACGGATGAAGCTAACTATGGCTACACCTTC. Translated: CAWSGTDEANYGYTF.

This clonotype came up a few times. V and J are TRBV20-1 and TRBJ2-7, with D perhaps matching TRBD2 (6 bases). This CDR3 contains 14 residues. Germline V gives CDR1 DFQATT, CDR2 SNEGSKA (reference sequence). The DNA for the CDR3 is TGCAGAGTTAGCGGACGTTCCCCCTCCTACGAGCAGTACTTC. Translating it yields CRVSGRSPSYEQYF.